This entry concerns a single T cell receptor (beta chain). The target antigen is unknown. Per germline, CDR1 ENHRY and CDR2 SYGVKD. V dropped 0 bases and J dropped 6 bases, with 10 bases sitting between them. The CDR3 sequence is 14 residues long. The sample comes from a study of naive and memory T cell subsets. Adult healthy volunteers gave 2.5 ml peripheral blood for whole-blood RNA. Alpha and beta constant region primers primed reverse transcription for blood and skin samples. TCRdb ran MiXCR on the 5' RACE reads and lists one entry per CDR3 protein. The sample records 20,000 to 30,000 distinct CDR3 sequences, less than 25% being singletons. Study-level findings and limits: This RNA-based method may be sensitive to activation-related transcript changes.

The chain links TRBV10-3 to TRBJ2-3, with D tentatively TRBD2 (5 bases). The receptor was derived from a female donor in good health. The CDR3 protein is CAISESGTRDTQYF. CDR3 nucleotides: TGTGCCATCAGTGAGTCCGGTACTAGGGATACGCAGTATTTT.